The source of this TCR beta chain is a study of graft-versus-host responses after intestinal transplantation. Overall study context: Each recipient received a multivisceral, liver-intestinal, or isolated intestinal graft. General observations from the study: In recipient marrow, GvH clones were found, and some appeared first in ileum or blood.

TCRdb's table, derived via immunoSEQ multiplex PCR, lists solely in-frame clones and lacks some. The data hold around 50,000 clones, with approximately 88% observed a single time. The ends lost 4 bases at V and 1 base at J; junction bases unmatched: 0. The CDR3 loop spans 13 amino acids. The germline CDR1 and CDR2 sequences are SGHTA and FQGNSA. On this clone: Antigen unknown.

Sample: unstimulated CD4+ T cells sorted from spleen or lymph node cells, taken before transplant. The J gene is TRBJ1-1, the V gene TRBV7-2; 7 nucleotides agree with TRBD1. The receptor's source is a human donor who was the organ donor for an intestinal transplant. CDR3 sequence reads: CASSWTGNTEAFF. The CDR3 DNA reads TGTGCCAGCAGCTGGACAGGGAACACTGAAGCTTTCTTT.